Each of the 10 T cell receptor beta chains below was sequenced from the same sample in a study of CD8 T cells in Susac syndrome (dated by TCRdb to 2018 to 2020). The library was produced with the immunoSEQ multiplex PCR assay. RNA was extracted with the RNeasy kit and roughly 0.45 to 1 ug was reverse transcribed using random hexamers. TCRdb applied fastp at Q25 and MiXCR to the public reads, then kept only in-frame beta chains. Here each entry gathers all rows of one CDR3 protein and keeps the most common genes and DNA. The sample yields some 260,000 distinct CDR3 sequences; approximately 81% were counted once. Approximately 0.11% of the sample rests with the top ten. Input material: CD8+ T cells from PBMCs. These receptors originate from a human donor with multiple sclerosis.

J is TRBJ1-6 and V is TRBV2, with D tentatively TRBD1 (6 bases). The CDR3 length is 13 residues. Trimming pared 1 base from V and 14 bases from J, leaving 12 bases between. Germline CDR1 SNHLY, CDR2 FYNNEI. The CDR3 reads CASSEGGQLALHF. The DNA for the CDR3 is TGTGCCAGCAGTGAAGGGGGACAATTGGCCCTCCACTTT.

The chain is built from TRBV9 and TRBJ2-3; 7 positions match TRBD2. Germline V gene lookup returns CDR1 SGDLS and CDR2 YYNGEE. This CDR3 has 16 residues. V dropped 3 bases and J dropped 0; count of bases not matched to a gene: 7. CDR3 loop: CASSALLATSTDTQYF. CDR3 nucleotides: TGTGCCAGCAGCGCCCTACTAGCGACTAGCACAGATACGCAGTATTTT.

This clonotype was counted once. The CDR3 protein is CASNANRGSDSPLHF. The CDR3 DNA follows: TGTGCCAGCAACGCAAACAGGGGTTCCGATTCACCCCTCCACTTT. J is TRBJ1-6 and V is TRBV6-6; 7 nucleotides align to TRBD1. CDR1 and CDR2 (germline): MNHNY, SVGAGI (reference sequence). The CDR3 sequence is 15 residues long. The ends lost 7 bases at V and 8 bases at J; junction bases unmatched: 11.

The V and J genes are TRBV2 and TRBJ2-1; a possible D gene is TRBD1 (5 bases). V was trimmed by 8 bases and J by 7 bases, leaving 12 bases between them. The germline V gene encodes CDR1 SNHLY and CDR2 FYNNEI. The CDR3 sequence is 12 residues long. This CDR3 reads CASCSGPNEQFF. CDR3 coding DNA: TGTGCCAGCTGCTCAGGGCCGAATGAGCAGTTCTTC.

The rearrangement uses TRBV4-1 and TRBJ2-1; D is tentatively TRBD1 or TRBD2 (5 bases each). V was clipped by 0 bases and J by 4 bases, with 13 bases between them. Germline V gene data show CDR1 as MGHRA and CDR2 as YSYEKL. The length of the CDR3 is 16 residues. CDR3 nucleotide sequence: TGCGCCAGCAGCCAAGAAGGGACCGCGTGGTACAATGAGCAGTTCTTC. This codes for CASSQEGTAWYNEQFF.

The CDR3 sequence is CASSLGQSSGANVLTF. DNA of the CDR3: TGTGCCAGCAGTTTAGGGCAGAGCTCTGGGGCCAACGTCCTGACTTTC. The V and J genes are TRBV27 and TRBJ2-6; D is undetermined. The CDR3 sequence is 16 residues long. Between the trimmed V and J ends, which lost 2 bases and 0 bases, there was a span of 8 bases. The germline V gene encodes CDR1 MNHEY and CDR2 SMNVEV (reference sequence).

The rearrangement uses TRBV2 and TRBJ2-1, with 14 bases aligning to TRBD2. Germline-derived CDR1 and CDR2 are SNHLY and FYNNEI. J was trimmed by 5 bases and V by 11 bases; bases with no gene match: 17. The CDR3 length is 18 residues. CDR3 residues: CASPGRLAGGPGNNEQFF. The CDR3 region has the DNA TGTGCCTCCCCTGGCCGACTAGCGGGAGGGCCGGGGAACAATGAGCAGTTCTTC.

This clonotype was seen a single time. The chain carries TRBV20-1 and TRBJ2-7; TRBD2 agrees at 9 bases. Germline values: CDR1 DFQATT, CDR2 SNEGSKA (reference sequence). This CDR3 comprises 15 residues. V was clipped by 3 bases and J by 0 bases; unmatched bases: 6. In nucleotides, the CDR3 is TGCAGTGCTAGTGTTCTAGCGGGGAGCTCCTACGAGCAGTACTTC. It codes for CSASVLAGSSYEQYF.

V is TRBV28 and J is TRBJ2-7, with 7 bases matching TRBD2. Trimming took 1 base from V and 6 from J; bases not matched to a gene: 9. The CDR3 contains 15 residues. Germline V gene data show CDR1 as MDHEN and CDR2 as SYDVKM. The CDR3 is CASSLLLGTTSEQYF. The CDR3, as DNA: TGTGCCAGCAGTTTATTGTTAGGGACTACCTCCGAGCAGTACTTC.

V gene TRBV7-8 combines with J gene TRBJ2-1; 8 positions match TRBD2. Per the germline V gene, CDR1 is SGHVS and CDR2 is FQNEAQ. This CDR3 spans 15 amino acids. V gave up 6 bases and J gave up 6 bases; unmatched junction bases: 10. Here the CDR3 reads CASRAQAGTSNEQFF. As DNA, the CDR3 is TGTGCCAGCAGGGCTCAGGCTGGGACTAGCAATGAGCAGTTCTTC.